The present T cell receptor beta chain was sequenced within a study of cytomegalovirus exposure and HLA in healthy donors. Study in general: T cells numbering about 179 million yielded fewer than 140 million unique TCR beta sequences in an earlier analysis. Assignment to the Caucasian-associated ancestry cluster applied to more than 75% of the approximately 420 genotyped donors.

60 Vbeta and 13 Jbeta primers were used in PCR. Measured with immunoSEQ multiplex PCR; TCRdb has only the in-frame clones, and not every one. The table includes fewer than 100,000 clones, around 8% detected once. From germline, CDR1 is SEHNR and CDR2 FQNEAQ (reference sequence). The trim removed 5 bases at V and 4 bases at J, leaving 13 bases unmatched. This CDR3 contains 17 residues. V gene TRBV7-9 combines with J gene TRBJ2-1; TRBD2 agrees at 8 bases. The clonotype comes from a man aged 50-59 years in good health and CMV-seronegative. Input material: PBMCs. For the CDR3, the DNA is TGTGCCAGCAGCCCCCGGGGGGGCGGGACCTCTTACAATGAGCAGTTCTTC. This sequence encodes CASSPRGGGTSYNEQFF. The full variable domain, rest sourced from reference TRBV7-9 and TRBJ2-1, is DTGVSQNPRHKITKRGQNVTFRCDPISEHNRLYWYRQTLGQGPEFLTYFQNEAQLEKSRLLSDRFSAERPKGSFSTLEIQRTEQGDSAMYLCASSPRGGGTSYNEQFFGPGTRLTVL.